The clone carrying this T cell receptor (beta chain) was found many times. This entry is derived from a study of T-cell memory formation after mild COVID-19. V lost 4 bases, J lost 1 base, and 20 bases lay in between. Germline CDR1 reads DFQATT; CDR2 reads SNEGSKA (reference sequence). The CDR3 is 16 amino acids. Employing constant-segment primers, 5'RACE generated TCR alpha and TCR beta cDNA libraries bearing sample barcodes and UMIs. TCRdb used MiXCR to reprocess the 5' RACE reads, holding one entry per CDR3 protein. Altogether a few hundred thousand distinct CDR3 sequences are present, roughly 15% being singletons, with the ten largest covering 23%.

Sequencing was done on a sample of PBMCs or a T cell subset sorted from them (not recorded which). This receptor was obtained from a man younger than 35 who had mild COVID-19 (a few samples of this study predate the infection). Cell type and time point are not known. The chain has TRBV20-1 and TRBJ2-7; D is possibly TRBD1 (5 bases). Written as DNA, the CDR3 is TGCAGTGCTAAGACCCGTACAGGCAACGTTTCCTACGAGCAGTACTTC. This encodes CSAKTRTGNVSYEQYF.